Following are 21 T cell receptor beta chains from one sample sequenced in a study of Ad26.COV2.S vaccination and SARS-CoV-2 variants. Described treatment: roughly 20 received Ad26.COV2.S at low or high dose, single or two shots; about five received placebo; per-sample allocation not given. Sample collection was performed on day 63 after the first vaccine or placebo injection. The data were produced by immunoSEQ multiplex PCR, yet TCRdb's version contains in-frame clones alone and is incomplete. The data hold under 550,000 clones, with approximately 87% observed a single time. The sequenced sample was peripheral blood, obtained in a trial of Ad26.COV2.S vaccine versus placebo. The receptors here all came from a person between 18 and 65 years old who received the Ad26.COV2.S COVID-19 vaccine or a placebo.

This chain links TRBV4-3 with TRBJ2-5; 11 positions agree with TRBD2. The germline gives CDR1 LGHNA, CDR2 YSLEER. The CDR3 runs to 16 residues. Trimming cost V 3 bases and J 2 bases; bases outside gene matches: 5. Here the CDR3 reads CASSQEVAGGQETQYF. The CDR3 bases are TGCGCCAGCAGCCAGGAAGTAGCGGGGGGGCAAGAGACCCAGTACTTC.

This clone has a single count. CDR3 nucleotide sequence: TGTGCCAGCAGGGCTGGGACTAGCGGGGTCACAGATACGCAGTATTTT. Protein: CASRAGTSGVTDTQYF. This chain uses TRBV2 with TRBJ2-3, with TRBD2 matching over 13 bases. Germline lookup yields CDR1 SNHLY and CDR2 FYNNEI. The CDR3 runs to 16 residues. V was clipped by 6 bases and J by 2 bases; unmatched bases: 5.

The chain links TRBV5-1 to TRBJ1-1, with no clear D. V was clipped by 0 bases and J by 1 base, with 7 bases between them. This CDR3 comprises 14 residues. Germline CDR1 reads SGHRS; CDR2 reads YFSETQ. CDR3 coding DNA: TGCGCCAGCAGCTTGGAGGCGAGGAACACTGAAGCTTTCTTT. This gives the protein CASSLEARNTEAFF.

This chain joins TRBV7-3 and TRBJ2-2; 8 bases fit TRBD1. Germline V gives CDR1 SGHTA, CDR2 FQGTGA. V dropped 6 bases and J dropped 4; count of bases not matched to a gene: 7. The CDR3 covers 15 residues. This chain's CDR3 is CASRQGGGGTGELFF. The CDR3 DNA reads TGTGCCAGCAGACAGGGGGGCGGCGGCACCGGGGAGCTGTTTTTT. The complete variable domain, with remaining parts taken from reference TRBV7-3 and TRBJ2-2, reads GAGVSQTPSNKVTEKGKYVELRCDPISGHTALYWYRQSLGQGPEFLIYFQGTGAADDSGLPNDRFFAVRPEGSVSTLKIQRTERGDSAVYLCASRQGGGGTGELFFGEGSRLTVL.

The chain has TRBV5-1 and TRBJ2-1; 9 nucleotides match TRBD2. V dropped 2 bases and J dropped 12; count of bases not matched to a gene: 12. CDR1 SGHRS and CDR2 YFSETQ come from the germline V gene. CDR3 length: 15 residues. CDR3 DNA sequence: TGCGCCAGCAGCTTCCAGGCTAGCGGGGTAATTGGGCAGTTCTTC. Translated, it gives CASSFQASGVIGQFF.

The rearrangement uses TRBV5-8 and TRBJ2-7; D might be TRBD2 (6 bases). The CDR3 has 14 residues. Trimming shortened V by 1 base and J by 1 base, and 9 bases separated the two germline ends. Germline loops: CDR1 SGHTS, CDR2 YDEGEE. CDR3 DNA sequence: TGTGCCAGCAGCTTGCGGCGGGGTTCCTACGAGCAGTACTTC. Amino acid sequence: CASSLRRGSYEQYF. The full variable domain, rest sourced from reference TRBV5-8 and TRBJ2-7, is EAGVTQSPTHLIKTRGQQATLRCSPISGHTSVYWYQQALGLGLQFLLWYDEGEERNRGNFPPRFSGRQFPNYSSELNVNALELEDSALYLCASSLRRGSYEQYFGPGTRLTVT.

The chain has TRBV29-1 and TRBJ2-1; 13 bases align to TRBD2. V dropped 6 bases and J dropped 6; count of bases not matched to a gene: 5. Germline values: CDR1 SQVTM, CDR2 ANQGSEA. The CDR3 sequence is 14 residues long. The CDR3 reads CSVGRTSGGNEQFF. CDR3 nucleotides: TGCAGCGTAGGGCGGACTAGCGGGGGCAATGAGCAGTTCTTC.

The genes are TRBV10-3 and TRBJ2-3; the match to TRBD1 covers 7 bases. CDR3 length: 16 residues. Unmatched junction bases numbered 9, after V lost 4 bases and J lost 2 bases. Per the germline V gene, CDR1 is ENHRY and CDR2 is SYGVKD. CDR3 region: CAISAEGAPSTDTQYF. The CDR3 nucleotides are TGTGCCATCAGTGCAGAGGGGGCACCTTCCACAGATACGCAGTATTTT.

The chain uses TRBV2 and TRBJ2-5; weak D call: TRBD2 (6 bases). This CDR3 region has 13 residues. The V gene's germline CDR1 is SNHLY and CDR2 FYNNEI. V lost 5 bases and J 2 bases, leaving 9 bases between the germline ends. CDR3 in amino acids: CASSRGVQETQYF. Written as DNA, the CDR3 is TGTGCCAGCAGTCGCGGGGTACAAGAGACCCAGTACTTC.

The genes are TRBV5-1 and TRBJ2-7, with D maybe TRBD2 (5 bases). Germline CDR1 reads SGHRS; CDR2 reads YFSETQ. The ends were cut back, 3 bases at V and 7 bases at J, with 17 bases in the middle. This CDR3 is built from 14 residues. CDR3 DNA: TGCGCCAGCAGCTGGTCGGACGCCCGAGGGGAGCAGTACTTC. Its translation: CASSWSDARGEQYF.

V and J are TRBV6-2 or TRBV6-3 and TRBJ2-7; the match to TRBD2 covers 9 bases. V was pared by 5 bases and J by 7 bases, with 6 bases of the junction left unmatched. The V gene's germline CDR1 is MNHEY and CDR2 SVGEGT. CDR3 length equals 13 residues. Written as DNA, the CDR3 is TGTGCCAGCAGTCGTGGACTAGCGAGGGAGCAGTACTTC. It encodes CASSRGLAREQYF.

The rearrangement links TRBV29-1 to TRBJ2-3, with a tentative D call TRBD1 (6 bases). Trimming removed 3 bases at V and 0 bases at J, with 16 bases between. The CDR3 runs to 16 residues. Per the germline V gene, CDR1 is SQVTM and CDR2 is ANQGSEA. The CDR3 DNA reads TGCAGCGTTGAGACCTTAGGGGGATCTAGCACAGATACGCAGTATTTT. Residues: CSVETLGGSSTDTQYF.

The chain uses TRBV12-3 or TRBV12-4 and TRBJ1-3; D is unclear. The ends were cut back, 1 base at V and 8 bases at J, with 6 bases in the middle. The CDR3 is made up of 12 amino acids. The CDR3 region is CASSLGGDTIYF. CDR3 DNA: TGTGCCAGCAGTTTAGGGGGAGACACCATATATTTT.

This chain's CDR3 is CASSYGGQGAPYGYTF. CDR3 coding DNA: TGTGCCAGCAGTTACGGGGGACAGGGGGCTCCCTATGGCTACACCTTC. The chain recombines TRBV6-5 with TRBJ1-2, with 12 bases lining up with TRBD1. The V segment lost 2 bases and the J segment 4 bases; nucleotides outside the gene matches: 5. Germline values: CDR1 MNHEY, CDR2 SVGAGI. The CDR3 has 16 residues.

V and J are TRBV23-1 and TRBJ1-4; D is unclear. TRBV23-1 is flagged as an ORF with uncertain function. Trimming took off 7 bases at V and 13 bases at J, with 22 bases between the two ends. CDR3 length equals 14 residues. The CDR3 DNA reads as TGCGCCAGCAACCAAGAGGATCTTCTCCTGGGACTGTTTTTT. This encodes CASNQEDLLLGLFF.

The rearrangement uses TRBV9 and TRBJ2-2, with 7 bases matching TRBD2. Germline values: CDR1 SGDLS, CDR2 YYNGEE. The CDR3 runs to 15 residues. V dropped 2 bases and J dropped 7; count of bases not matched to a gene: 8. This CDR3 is CASSVDSGGIGELFF. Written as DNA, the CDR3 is TGTGCCAGCAGCGTGGATTCCGGGGGGATCGGGGAGCTGTTTTTT.

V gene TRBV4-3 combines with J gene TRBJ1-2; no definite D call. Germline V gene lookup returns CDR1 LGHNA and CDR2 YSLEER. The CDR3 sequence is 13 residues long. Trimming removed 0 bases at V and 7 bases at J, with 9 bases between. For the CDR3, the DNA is TGCGCCAGCAGCCAAGATCGGCACCTTGGCTACACCTTC. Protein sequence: CASSQDRHLGYTF.

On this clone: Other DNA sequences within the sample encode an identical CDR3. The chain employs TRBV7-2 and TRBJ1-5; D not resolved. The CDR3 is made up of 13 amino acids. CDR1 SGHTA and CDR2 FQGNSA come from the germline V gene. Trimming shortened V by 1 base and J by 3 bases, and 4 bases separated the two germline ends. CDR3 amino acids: CASSLGVNQPQHF. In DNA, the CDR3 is TGTGCCAGCAGCTTAGGAGTCAATCAGCCCCAGCATTTT.

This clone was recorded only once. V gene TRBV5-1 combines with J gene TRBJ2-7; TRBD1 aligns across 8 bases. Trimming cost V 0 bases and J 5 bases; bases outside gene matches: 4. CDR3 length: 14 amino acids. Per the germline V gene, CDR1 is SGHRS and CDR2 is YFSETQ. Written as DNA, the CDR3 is TGCGCCAGCAGCTTGGTGGACAGGGCCCACGAGCAGTACTTC. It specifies CASSLVDRAHEQYF. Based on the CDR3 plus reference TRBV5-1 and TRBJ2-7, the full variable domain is KAGVTQTPRYLIKTRGQQVTLSCSPISGHRSVSWYQQTPGQGLQFLFEYFSETQRNKGNFPGRFSGRQFSNSRSEMNVSTLELGDSALYLCASSLVDRAHEQYFGPGTRLTVT.

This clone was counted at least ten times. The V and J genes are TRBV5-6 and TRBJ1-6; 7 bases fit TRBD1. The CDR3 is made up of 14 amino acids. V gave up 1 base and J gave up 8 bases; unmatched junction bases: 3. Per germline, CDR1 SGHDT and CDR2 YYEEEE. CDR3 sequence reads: CASSLPRGDSPLHF. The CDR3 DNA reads TGTGCCAGCAGCTTGCCCAGGGGGGATTCACCCCTCCACTTT.

CDR3 sequence: CASANTGRPSSAYEQYF. CDR3 sequence (DNA): TGCGCCAGCGCCAACACGGGCCGCCCGTCCTCAGCCTACGAGCAGTACTTC. The chain is built from TRBV10-1 and TRBJ2-7; unclear D gene. Trimming stripped 8 bases from V and 2 bases from J, with 25 bases between. Germline values: CDR1 WNHNN, CDR2 SYGVQD (reference sequence). CDR3 length equals 17 residues.